One sample yielded the 18 T cell receptor beta chains listed below, sequenced in a study of blood T cell repertoires in COVID-19 (dated by TCRdb to the early 2020s). Receptor amplification or capture employed the immunoSEQ multiplex PCR assay. TCRdb took over this immuneACCESS table, retaining in-frame rearrangements with V and J assigned. Such tables are incomplete; in checked studies, under half of the missing clones stem from an unresolved V gene, and the remainder is unexplained. In all, the sample holds 200,000 to 250,000 clones, and over 75% of those were seen once. Jointly, the top ten make up roughly 3.5% of the sample. The specimen sequenced was PBMCs or T cells enriched from blood (not recorded which). Source of these receptors: an older woman who had recovered from COVID-19.

V and J are TRBV7-5 and TRBJ1-5; TRBD1 is taken as the D call from the table, unchecked against the DNA. TRBV7-5 is labeled a pseudogene. The length of the CDR3 is 17 residues. The CDR3 here is CARSLERGRDSNQPQHF. The DNA for the CDR3 is TGTGCCAGAAGCTTAGAAAGGGGTCGCGATAGCAATCAGCCCCAGCATTTT.

In this sample, this clone turned up once. The chain is built from TRBV19 and TRBJ1-2; 7 bases are shared with TRBD1. Trimming at V came to 6 bases and at J to 2 bases, leaving 6 bases not matched to a gene. The CDR3 runs 14 residues. Germline V gene sequence: CDR1 LNHDA, CDR2 SQIVND (reference sequence). In DNA, the CDR3 is TGTGCCAGTAGGAGACGACAGGGAAACTATGGCTACACCTTC. Translation: CASRRRQGNYGYTF.

The count of this clone is one. The chain's CDR3 is CASSLGQGYGYTF. CDR3 nucleotide sequence: TGTGCCAGCAGCTTAGGACAGGGCTATGGCTACACCTTC. The rearrangement links TRBV11-3 to TRBJ1-2, with 7 bases fitting TRBD1. Germline V lookup: CDR1 SGHNT, CDR2 YENEEA. V shed 1 base, J shed 4 bases, and the junction held 0 bases outside the gene matches. The CDR3 runs to 13 residues.

This chain joins TRBV27 and TRBJ2-1; weak D call: TRBD1 (5 bases). V gave up 5 bases and J gave up 4 bases, with 6 bases separating them. Germline CDR1 and CDR2: MNHEY and SMNVEV (reference sequence). The CDR3 loop spans 12 amino acids. The CDR3 bases are TGTGCCAGCAGTGACAGATACAATGAGCAGTTCTTC. Amino acid sequence: CASSDRYNEQFF.

The rearrangement joins TRBV7-2 to TRBJ2-5; D possibly corresponds to TRBD2 (5 bases). V was pared by 5 bases and J by 5 bases, with 18 bases between. CDR3 length: 15 residues. The V gene's germline CDR1 is SGHTA and CDR2 FQGNSA. CDR3 in amino acids: CASSPRTGSGETQYF. The CDR3 region has the DNA TGTGCCAGCAGCCCCCGGACGGGGTCGGGGGAGACCCAGTACTTC.

J is TRBJ2-7 and V is TRBV7-6; TRBD1 matches 10 bases. Germline-derived CDR1 and CDR2 are SGHVS and FNYEAQ. This CDR3 is built from 15 residues. V dropped 3 bases and J dropped 4; count of bases not matched to a gene: 6. The DNA of the CDR3 is TGTGCCAGCAGCTTTGCCGACAGGGGGCAATACGAGCAGTACTTC. Translating gives CASSFADRGQYEQYF.

J is TRBJ1-6 and V is TRBV27, with 8 bases lining up with TRBD1. This CDR3 has 14 residues. V was clipped by 5 bases and J by 7 bases; unmatched bases: 4. From germline, CDR1 is MNHEY and CDR2 SMNVEV (reference sequence). This CDR3 reads CASSTGTGNSPLHF. The CDR3 nucleotides read TGTGCCAGCAGTACCGGGACAGGCAATTCACCCCTCCACTTT.

The gene calls are TRBV29-1 and TRBJ1-1; 7 bases fit TRBD1. Trimming removed 2 bases from V and 2 bases from J; junction bases left unmatched: 5. This CDR3 is built from 14 residues. The germline gives CDR1 SQVTM, CDR2 ANQGSEA. CDR3 DNA sequence: TGCAGCGTTGAAAGCAGGGGGATTAACACTGAAGCTTTCTTT. Protein product: CSVESRGINTEAFF.

This chain joins TRBV6-2 or TRBV6-3 and TRBJ1-1; a possible D gene is TRBD1 (6 bases). Looked up from germline, CDR1 is MNHEY and CDR2 is SVGEGT. Trimming removed 5 bases at V and 10 bases at J, with 14 bases between. This CDR3 has 12 residues. CDR3 region: CASSKRQDRAFF. In nucleotides, the CDR3 is TGTGCCAGCAGTAAAAGACAGGATCGAGCTTTCTTT.

The V gene is TRBV12-3 or TRBV12-4, the J gene TRBJ2-5, with D possibly being TRBD1 (8 bases). The CDR3 has 13 amino acids. V lost 4 bases and J 5 bases, leaving 11 bases between the germline ends. The CDR3 nucleotides are TGTGCCAGCAGTTACAGGGGGGGGGAGACCCAGTACTTC. It yields the protein CASSYRGGETQYF.

This sequence joins TRBV4-2 and TRBJ2-1; 12 nucleotides line up with TRBD2. V dropped 0 bases and J dropped 7; count of bases not matched to a gene: 7. Germline V gives CDR1 LGHNA, CDR2 YNFKEQ. The CDR3 extends over 17 amino acids. CDR3 in amino acids: CASSQEASGRVGNEQFF. In DNA form, the CDR3 reads TGTGCCAGCAGCCAAGAGGCTAGCGGGAGGGTTGGAAATGAGCAGTTCTTC.

This chain connects TRBV19 to TRBJ2-1; 12 bases fit TRBD2. This CDR3 region has 15 residues. Losses at the gene ends were 7 bases for V and 8 bases for J; bases not matched to a gene: 9. Per the germline V gene, CDR1 is LNHDA and CDR2 is SQIVND (reference sequence). CDR3: CASTTLAGGGDEQFF. The CDR3 DNA follows: TGTGCCAGTACGACCCTAGCGGGAGGGGGCGATGAGCAGTTCTTC.

As regards this clone: At one end, the junction sequence differs from germline, possibly due to a read error. The chain joins TRBV7-2 to TRBJ2-7; possible D gene TRBD2, 6 bases. From germline, CDR1 is SGHTA and CDR2 FQGNSA. CDR3 length: 15 residues. Written as DNA, the CDR3 is TGTGCCAGCAGCTTAGGGGGGGTGGCGGGCCAGCGGTCGTTCTTC. It specifies CASSLGGVAGQRSFF.

V is TRBV12-5 and J is TRBJ1-1; 8 nucleotides match TRBD1. The CDR3 length is 15 residues. J gave up 0 bases and V 4 bases, and 4 bases lay outside the gene matches. Germline V gene sequence: CDR1 LGHNT, CDR2 FRNRAP. The DNA for the CDR3 is TGTGCTAGTGGTTCTAGGACAGGGTTGAACACTGAAGCTTTCTTT. Translated, it gives CASGSRTGLNTEAFF.

The J gene is TRBJ1-2, the V gene TRBV30, with TRBD1 identical over 9 bases. Per germline, CDR1 GTSNPN and CDR2 SVGIG (reference sequence). V dropped 6 bases and J dropped 7; count of bases not matched to a gene: 9. The CDR3 loop spans 13 amino acids. For the CDR3, the DNA is TGTGCCTGTGGGACAGGGATGAAGGGTGGCTACACCTTC. Protein sequence: CACGTGMKGGYTF.

The chain carries TRBV29-1 and TRBJ1-1, with D maybe TRBD1 (5 bases). V was trimmed by 3 bases and J by 6 bases, leaving 20 bases between them. Germline V CDR1 and CDR2: SQVTM, ANQGSEA. This CDR3 is built from 15 residues. The CDR3 reads CSVDLLKEGISEAFF. The CDR3, as DNA: TGCAGCGTTGACCTCCTAAAGGAGGGGATCTCTGAAGCTTTCTTT.

The chain carries TRBV6-5 and TRBJ2-7; 7 bases are a match to TRBD1. Germline V gene data show CDR1 as MNHEY and CDR2 as SVGAGI. This CDR3 is 16 amino acids long. Trimming cost V 0 bases and J 5 bases; bases outside gene matches: 10. The chain's CDR3 is CASSYSSGQLMHEQYF. CDR3 in DNA: TGTGCCAGCAGTTACTCATCGGGACAGCTTATGCACGAGCAGTACTTC.

V usage is TRBV6-6 and J usage is TRBJ1-4; TRBD1 aligns across 7 bases. The CDR3 length is 19 residues. The J segment lost 0 bases and the V segment lost 5 bases, leaving 15 bases of the junction unmatched. The germline V gene has CDR1 MNHNY and CDR2 SVGAGI (reference sequence). The CDR3 DNA reads as TGTGCCAGCAGTCTTATCTTCCGGGACAGTACCGCAACTAATGAAAAACTGTTTTTT. Encoded protein: CASSLIFRDSTATNEKLFF.